This TCR beta chain comes out of a study of T cell responses to AZD1222 COVID-19 vaccine. Study conclusions and caveats: Vaccination with two AZD1222 doses was followed by a rise in Spike-specific TCR breadth and depth. The study found vaccine-associated CD4 TCRs spanning spike, dominant at 160-218 and 743-854. It should be noted that donors were predominantly white British and more often female, and clonal diversity was possibly underestimated.

Germline values: CDR1 PRHDT, CDR2 FYEKMQ (reference sequence). V dropped 5 bases and J dropped 2; count of bases not matched to a gene: 4. The CDR3 is 15 amino acids. Details on this clone: Its specificity is unknown.

Sequencing was performed with immunoSEQ multiplex PCR; in TCRdb, only in-frame clones are kept and a portion is missing. The table includes 150,000 to 200,000 clones, about 92% detected once. This receptor was taken from an adult in good health. The chain couples TRBV13 to TRBJ2-1; 9 nucleotides agree with TRBD1. Specimen: peripheral blood, collected on day 0 of AZD1222 vaccination. The CDR3 coding sequence is TGTGCCAGCAGCAATACAGGGGGCGCCTACAATGAGCAGTTCTTC. Translation: CASSNTGGAYNEQFF.